A selection of T cell receptor beta chains follows, all from one sample in a study of cytomegalovirus exposure and HLA in healthy donors. Only in-frame clones appear in the TCRdb table, and some are missing; sequencing was by immunoSEQ multiplex PCR. The data show more than 150,000 clones, around 80% seen once. Source material: PBMCs. All receptors come from a man aged 18 to 29 in good health and CMV-seronegative. Both conserved end residues are part of each CDR3. Each record gives: clone size, V gene, J gene, D gene, CDR3 protein, CDR3 DNA. The D gene is left open where the match is weak. Size is omitted from some rows. Given values are once, few, many or a class for expanded clones.

NA	TRBV19	TRBJ1-2	NA	CASSIPPGQGDGYTF	TGTGCCAGTAGTATCCCCCCAGGGCAAGGGGATGGCTACACCTTC
NA	TRBV30	TRBJ2-3	TRBD2	CAWSVASGSTDTQYF	TGTGCCTGGAGTGTGGCTAGCGGATCCACAGATACGCAGTATTTT
NA	TRBV5-6	TRBJ2-7	NA	CASSVRVSLSYEQYF	TGTGCCAGCAGCGTCAGGGTCTCCCTCTCCTACGAGCAGTACTTC
NA	TRBV28	TRBJ1-2	NA	CASSGRIGAAGYTF	TGTGCCAGCAGTGGACGGATTGGGGCGGCTGGCTACACCTTC
NA	TRBV30	TRBJ1-2	TRBD1	CAAQNYGQGLPNYGYTF	TGTGCCGCTCAAAACTACGGACAGGGGCTTCCTAACTATGGCTACACCTTC
NA	TRBV19	TRBJ2-1	NA	CASSWLGGARSNEQFF	TGTGCCAGTAGTTGGCTAGGCGGGGCTAGGAGCAATGAGCAGTTCTTC
NA	TRBV7-2	TRBJ2-3	NA	CASSPDYLSTDTQYF	TGTGCCAGCAGCCCCGACTACCTTAGCACAGATACGCAGTATTTT
once	TRBV5-1	TRBJ2-2	TRBD2	CASRGTSGDTGELFF	TGCGCCAGCAGGGGTACTAGCGGGGACACCGGGGAGCTGTTTTTT
NA	TRBV6-5	TRBJ2-2	NA	CASTRSALNTGELFF	TGTGCCAGCACCCGGAGCGCGTTGAACACCGGGGAGCTGTTTTTT
NA	TRBV6-1	TRBJ2-5	TRBD1	CASSGGQQETQYF	TGTGCCAGCAGTGGGGGACAGCAAGAGACCCAGTACTTC
few	TRBV30	TRBJ2-4	NA	CAWRTSVNIQYF	TGTGCCTGGAGGACTAGTGTAAACATTCAGTACTTC
NA	TRBV5-4	TRBJ1-2	NA	CASNVGTNNYGYTF	TGTGCCAGCAACGTGGGCACGAATAACTATGGCTACACCTTC
NA	TRBV11-2	TRBJ2-5	TRBD2	CASSLASGPPETQYF	TGTGCCAGCAGCTTAGCTAGCGGCCCTCCAGAGACCCAGTACTTC
NA	TRBV18	TRBJ1-1	TRBD1	CASSPGQGAGVNTEAFF	TGTGCCAGCTCACCCGGACAGGGGGCGGGGGTGAACACTGAAGCTTTCTTT
NA	TRBV7-8	TRBJ2-1	NA	CASSLAGRWNEQFF	TGTGCCAGCAGCTTAGCCGGGAGATGGAATGAGCAGTTCTTC
few	TRBV4-3	TRBJ1-4	NA	CASSRQQGGDEKLFF	TGCGCCAGCAGCCGCCAACAGGGAGGGGATGAAAAACTGTTTTTT
few	TRBV27	TRBJ2-5	TRBD2	CASSLAGGGETQYF	TGTGCCAGCAGTTTAGCGGGGGGCGGCGAGACCCAGTACTTC
NA	TRBV27	TRBJ2-3	TRBD1	CASSPPGTAVYTQYF	TGTGCCAGCAGCCCTCCTGGGACAGCGGTATATACGCAGTATTTT
NA	TRBV27	TRBJ1-3	NA	CASSLSQQAGNTIYF	TGTGCCAGCAGTTTATCCCAACAGGCTGGAAACACCATATATTTT
NA	TRBV15	TRBJ2-1	TRBD1	CATEDRGPPYNEQFF	TGTGCCACCGAGGACAGGGGGCCGCCCTACAATGAGCAGTTCTTC
NA	TRBV7-9	TRBJ1-4	NA	CASSSMEKLFF	TGTGCCAGCAGCTCCATGGAAAAACTGTTTTTT
NA	TRBV7-2	TRBJ2-1	NA	CASSLQPGSSYNEQFF	TGTGCCAGCAGCTTACAACCCGGGAGCTCCTACAATGAGCAGTTCTTC
NA	TRBV5-4	TRBJ2-1	TRBD1	CASSPGQGRNEQFF	TGTGCCAGCAGCCCGGGACAGGGTCGCAATGAGCAGTTCTTC
NA	TRBV7-9	TRBJ2-7	NA	CASSLEERGYYEQYF	TGTGCCAGCAGCTTAGAAGAACGCGGATACTACGAGCAGTACTTC
NA	TRBV6-5	TRBJ2-1	TRBD1	CASSLDRISYNEQFF	TGTGCCAGCAGTTTGGACAGGATCTCCTACAATGAGCAGTTCTTC
NA	TRBV5-6	TRBJ2-1	NA	CASRYPGQPVNEQFF	TGTGCCAGCAGGTATCCGGGACAACCAGTCAATGAGCAGTTCTTC
NA	TRBV2	TRBJ2-7	NA	CASSEVGSPNYEQYF	TGTGCCAGCAGTGAAGTCGGTTCTCCGAACTACGAGCAGTACTTC
NA	TRBV7-2	TRBJ2-5	TRBD2	CASSQTSGMYQETQYF	TGTGCCAGCAGCCAGACTAGCGGGATGTACCAAGAGACCCAGTACTTC
medium-sized	TRBV4-3	TRBJ2-2	NA	CASSQGQGGTGELFF	TGCGCCAGCAGCCAAGGACAGGGAGGCACCGGGGAGCTGTTTTTT
NA	TRBV12-5	TRBJ2-1	NA	CASGYLGQRAFNEQFF	TGTGCTAGTGGTTACCTCGGACAGAGGGCTTTCAATGAGCAGTTCTTC
once	TRBV27	TRBJ2-1	TRBD2	CASSPTLLAGVHEQFF	TGTGCCAGCAGTCCGACGCTACTAGCGGGGGTCCATGAGCAGTTCTTC
NA	TRBV19	TRBJ1-3	NA	CASSSVSGNTIYF	TGTGCCAGTAGTTCCGTCTCTGGAAACACCATATATTTT
NA	TRBV6-5	TRBJ2-1	NA	CASGRARNEQFF	TGTGCATCTGGCAGGGCGCGAAATGAGCAGTTCTTC
NA	TRBV7-2	TRBJ1-4	NA	CASSLNHNNEKLFF	TGTGCCAGCAGCTTAAACCACAATAATGAAAAACTGTTTTTT
NA	TRBV9	TRBJ1-2	NA	CASSGGYNLNYGYTF	TGTGCCAGCAGCGGAGGGTACAATTTAAACTATGGCTACACCTTC
few	TRBV7-9	TRBJ1-1	NA	CASSLVGEDRAFF	TGTGCCAGCAGCTTAGTTGGAGAGGATCGGGCTTTCTTT
NA	TRBV6-5	TRBJ2-5	NA	CASSNRLGETQYF	TGTGCCAGCAGTAACCGACTGGGAGAGACCCAGTACTTC
NA	TRBV30	TRBJ2-7	TRBD1	CAWAYQAGTGHYEQYF	TGTGCCTGGGCCTATCAAGCCGGGACAGGACACTACGAGCAGTACTTC
NA	TRBV30	TRBJ1-4	TRBD1	CAWSPTGGRSKLFF	TGTGCCTGGAGTCCGACAGGGGGCCGTTCGAAACTGTTTTTT
few	TRBV6-1	TRBJ2-7	NA	CASSGSGTNYEQYF	TGTGCCAGCAGTGGATCCGGGACAAACTACGAGCAGTACTTC